This paragraph reports one T cell receptor beta chain. The data were obtained in a study of blood T cell repertoires in COVID-19. Data came from immunoSEQ multiplex PCR; TCRdb stores just in-frame clones and leaves some out. The sample contains under 300,000 clones, around 88% of which appear only once. What was sequenced was peripheral blood. This TCR derives from a woman between 65 and 79 years old with COVID-19, enrolled during active disease.

The CDR3: CASSVSGGGSETQYF. In nucleotides, the CDR3 is TGTGCCAGCAGCGTTAGCGGGGGGGGGTCAGAGACCCAGTACTTC. The V gene is TRBV9, the J gene TRBJ2-5, with 11 bases aligning to TRBD2. Germline V gene sequence: CDR1 SGDLS, CDR2 YYNGEE. V lost 2 bases, J lost 4 bases, and 4 bases stayed unmatched. The CDR3 is 15 residues long.